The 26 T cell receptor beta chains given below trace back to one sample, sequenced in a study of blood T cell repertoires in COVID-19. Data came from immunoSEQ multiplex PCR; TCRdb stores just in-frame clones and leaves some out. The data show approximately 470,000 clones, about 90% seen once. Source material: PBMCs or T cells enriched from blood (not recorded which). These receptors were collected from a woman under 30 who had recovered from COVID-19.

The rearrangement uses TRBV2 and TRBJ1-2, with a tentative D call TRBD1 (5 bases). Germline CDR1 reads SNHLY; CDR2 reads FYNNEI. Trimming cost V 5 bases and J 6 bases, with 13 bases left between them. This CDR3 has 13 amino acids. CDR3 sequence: CASSFRETDGYTF. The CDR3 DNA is TGTGCCAGCAGTTTCAGGGAAACGGATGGCTACACCTTC.

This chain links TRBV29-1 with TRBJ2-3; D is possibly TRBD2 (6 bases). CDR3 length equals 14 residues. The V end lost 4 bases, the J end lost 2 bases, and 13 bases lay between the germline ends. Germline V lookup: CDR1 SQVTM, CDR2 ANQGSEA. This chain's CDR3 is CSVAAGLHTDTQYF. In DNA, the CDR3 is TGCAGCGTTGCGGCGGGACTGCACACAGATACGCAGTATTTT.

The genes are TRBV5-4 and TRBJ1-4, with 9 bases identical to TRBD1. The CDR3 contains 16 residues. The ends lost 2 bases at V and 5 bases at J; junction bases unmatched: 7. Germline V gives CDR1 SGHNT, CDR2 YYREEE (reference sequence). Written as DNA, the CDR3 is TGTGCCAGCAGCTTAGGAAAAGACAGGGGGAATGAAAAACTGTTTTTT. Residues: CASSLGKDRGNEKLFF.

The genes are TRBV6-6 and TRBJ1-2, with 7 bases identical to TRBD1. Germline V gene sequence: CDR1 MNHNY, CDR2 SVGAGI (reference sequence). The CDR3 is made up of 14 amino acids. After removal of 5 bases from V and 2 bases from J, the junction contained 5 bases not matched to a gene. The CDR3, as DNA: TGTGCCAGCAGTACACCGACAGGGAACTATGGCTACACCTTC. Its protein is CASSTPTGNYGYTF.

The DNA for the CDR3 is TGTGCCAGCAGTTTTAGGAGAGGGACAGGCAATAACTATGGCTACACCTTC. This encodes CASSFRRGTGNNYGYTF. This chain uses TRBV27 with TRBJ1-2; the match to TRBD1 covers 8 bases. The CDR3 length is 17 residues. The V gene end was trimmed by 3 bases and the J gene end by 1 base; junction bases not matched to a gene: 10. Per the germline V gene, CDR1 is MNHEY and CDR2 is SMNVEV (reference sequence).

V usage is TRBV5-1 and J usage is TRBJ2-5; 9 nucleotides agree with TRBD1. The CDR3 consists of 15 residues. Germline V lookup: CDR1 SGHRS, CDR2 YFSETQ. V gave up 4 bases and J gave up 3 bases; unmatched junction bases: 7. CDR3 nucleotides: TGCGCCAGCAGCAAGCGACAGGGGGGAGAAGAGACCCAGTACTTC. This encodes CASSKRQGGEETQYF.

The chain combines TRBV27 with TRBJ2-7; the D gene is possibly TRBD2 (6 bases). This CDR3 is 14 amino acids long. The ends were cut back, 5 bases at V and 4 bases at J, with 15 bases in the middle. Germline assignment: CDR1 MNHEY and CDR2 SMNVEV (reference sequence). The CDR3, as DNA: TGTGCCAGCAGTGATCCGCGGAGGGGATACGAGCAGTACTTC. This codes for CASSDPRRGYEQYF.

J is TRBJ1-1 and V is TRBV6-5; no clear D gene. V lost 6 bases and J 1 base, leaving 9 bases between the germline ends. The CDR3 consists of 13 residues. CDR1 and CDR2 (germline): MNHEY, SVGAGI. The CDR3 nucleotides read TGTGCCAGCAGAACCGGAGGGAACACTGAAGCTTTCTTT. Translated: CASRTGGNTEAFF.

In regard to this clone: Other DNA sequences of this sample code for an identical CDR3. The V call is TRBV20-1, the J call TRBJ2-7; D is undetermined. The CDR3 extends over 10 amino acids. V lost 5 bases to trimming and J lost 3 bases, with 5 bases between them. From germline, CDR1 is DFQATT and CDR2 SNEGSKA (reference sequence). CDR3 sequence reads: CSAGHYEQYF. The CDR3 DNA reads TGCAGTGCTGGCCACTACGAGCAGTACTTC.

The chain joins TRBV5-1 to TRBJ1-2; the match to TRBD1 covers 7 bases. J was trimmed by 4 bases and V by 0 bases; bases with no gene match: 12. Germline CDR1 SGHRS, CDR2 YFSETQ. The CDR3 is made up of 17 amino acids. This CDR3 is CASSLGYQGVSGYGYTF. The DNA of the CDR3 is TGCGCCAGCAGCTTGGGTTATCAGGGGGTTTCGGGCTATGGCTACACCTTC.

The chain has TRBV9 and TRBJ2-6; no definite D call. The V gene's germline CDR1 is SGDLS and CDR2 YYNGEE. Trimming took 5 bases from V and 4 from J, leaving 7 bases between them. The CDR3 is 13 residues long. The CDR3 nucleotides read TGTGCCAGCAGTTCCCGGGGGGCCAACGTCCTGACTTTC. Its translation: CASSSRGANVLTF.

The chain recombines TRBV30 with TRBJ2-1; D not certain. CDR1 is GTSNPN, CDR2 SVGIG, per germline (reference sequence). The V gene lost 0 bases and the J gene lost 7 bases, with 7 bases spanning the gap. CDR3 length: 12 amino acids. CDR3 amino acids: CAWSVEQNEQFF. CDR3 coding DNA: TGTGCCTGGAGTGTAGAACAGAATGAGCAGTTCTTC. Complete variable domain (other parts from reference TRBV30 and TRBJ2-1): SQTIHQWPATLVQPVGSPLSLECTVEGTSNPNLYWYRQAAGRGLQLLFYSVGIGQISSEVPQNLSASRPQDRQFILSSKKLLLSDSGFYLCAWSVEQNEQFFGPGTRLTVL.

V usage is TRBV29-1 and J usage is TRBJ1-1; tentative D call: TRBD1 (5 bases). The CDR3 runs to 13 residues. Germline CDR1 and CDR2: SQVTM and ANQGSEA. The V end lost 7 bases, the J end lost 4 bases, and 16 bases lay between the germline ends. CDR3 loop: CSGNHGGGTEAFF. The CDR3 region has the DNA TGCAGCGGAAACCATGGGGGAGGCACTGAAGCTTTCTTT.

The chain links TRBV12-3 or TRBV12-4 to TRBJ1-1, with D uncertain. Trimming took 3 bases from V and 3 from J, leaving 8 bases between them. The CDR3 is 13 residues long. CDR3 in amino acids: CASSFGRDTEAFF. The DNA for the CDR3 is TGTGCCAGCAGTTTTGGCCGGGACACTGAAGCTTTCTTT.

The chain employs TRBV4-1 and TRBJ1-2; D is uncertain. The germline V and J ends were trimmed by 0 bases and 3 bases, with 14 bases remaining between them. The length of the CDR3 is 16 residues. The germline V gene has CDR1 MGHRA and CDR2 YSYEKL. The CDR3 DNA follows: TGCGCCAGCAGCCAAGACCCCACAGTTACTTACTATGGCTACACCTTC. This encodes CASSQDPTVTYYGYTF.

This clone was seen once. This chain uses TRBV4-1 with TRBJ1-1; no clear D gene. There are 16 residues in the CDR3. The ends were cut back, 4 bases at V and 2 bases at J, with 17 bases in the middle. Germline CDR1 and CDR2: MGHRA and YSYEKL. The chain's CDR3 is CASSPDGMEGNTEAFF. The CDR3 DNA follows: TGCGCCAGCAGCCCTGACGGCATGGAGGGTAACACTGAAGCTTTCTTT.

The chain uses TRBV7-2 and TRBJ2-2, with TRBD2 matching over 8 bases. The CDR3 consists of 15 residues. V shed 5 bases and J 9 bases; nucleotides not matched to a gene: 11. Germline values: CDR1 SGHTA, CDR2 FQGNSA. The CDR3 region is CASSHGGLAVRELFF. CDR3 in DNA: TGTGCCAGCAGCCACGGCGGACTAGCCGTACGGGAGCTGTTTTTT.

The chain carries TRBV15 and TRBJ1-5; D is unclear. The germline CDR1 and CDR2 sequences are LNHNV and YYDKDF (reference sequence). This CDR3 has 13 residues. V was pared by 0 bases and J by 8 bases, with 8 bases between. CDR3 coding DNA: TGTGCCACCAGCAGAGATCAAGCGGAGCCCCAGCATTTT. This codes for CATSRDQAEPQHF.

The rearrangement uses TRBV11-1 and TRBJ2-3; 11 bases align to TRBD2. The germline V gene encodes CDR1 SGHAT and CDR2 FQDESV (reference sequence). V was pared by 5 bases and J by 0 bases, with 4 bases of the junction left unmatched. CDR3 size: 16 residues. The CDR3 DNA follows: TGTGCCAGCAGCGGCGGGACTAGCGGTAGCACAGATACGCAGTATTTT. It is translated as CASSGGTSGSTDTQYF.

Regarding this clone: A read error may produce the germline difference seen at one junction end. The CDR3 nucleotides are TGTGCCAGCAGTTTGGGATCTCGAGAGCTTTTCTTT. Protein: CASSLGSRELFF. This chain connects TRBV5-6 to TRBJ1-1; no clear D gene. The CDR3 sequence is 12 residues long. Germline lookup yields CDR1 SGHDT and CDR2 YYEEEE.

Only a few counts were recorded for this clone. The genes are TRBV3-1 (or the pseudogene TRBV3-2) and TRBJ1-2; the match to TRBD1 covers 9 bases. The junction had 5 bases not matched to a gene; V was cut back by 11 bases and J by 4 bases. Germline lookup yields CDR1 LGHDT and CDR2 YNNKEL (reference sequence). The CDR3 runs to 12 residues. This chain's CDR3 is CACSTGGYGYTF. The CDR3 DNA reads TGTGCCTGCTCGACAGGGGGCTATGGCTACACCTTC.

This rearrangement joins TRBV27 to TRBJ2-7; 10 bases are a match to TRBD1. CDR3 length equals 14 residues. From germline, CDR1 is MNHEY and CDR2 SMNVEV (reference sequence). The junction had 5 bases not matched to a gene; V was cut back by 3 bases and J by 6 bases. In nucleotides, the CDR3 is TGTGCCAGCAGTTTCACCGGGACAGGGGTCGAGCAGTACTTC. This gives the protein CASSFTGTGVEQYF.

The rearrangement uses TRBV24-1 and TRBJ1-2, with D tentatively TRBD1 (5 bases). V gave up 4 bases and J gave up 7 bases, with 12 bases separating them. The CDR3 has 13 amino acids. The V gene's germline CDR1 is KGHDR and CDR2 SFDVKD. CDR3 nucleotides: TGTGCCACCAGTGACCCCCCCGGGGGTGGCTACACCTTC. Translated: CATSDPPGGGYTF.

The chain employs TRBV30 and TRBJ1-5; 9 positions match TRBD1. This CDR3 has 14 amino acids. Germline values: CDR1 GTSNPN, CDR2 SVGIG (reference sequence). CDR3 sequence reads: CAVKGQGFNQPQHF. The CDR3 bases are TGTGCGGTGAAGGGACAGGGCTTCAATCAGCCCCAGCATTTT.

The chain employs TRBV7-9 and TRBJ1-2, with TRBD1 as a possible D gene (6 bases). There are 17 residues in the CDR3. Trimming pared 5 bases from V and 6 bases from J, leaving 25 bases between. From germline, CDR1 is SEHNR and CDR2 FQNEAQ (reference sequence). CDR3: CASSLDVVGRGRDGYTF. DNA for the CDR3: TGTGCCAGCAGCCTCGACGTGGTCGGCAGGGGAAGGGATGGCTACACCTTC.

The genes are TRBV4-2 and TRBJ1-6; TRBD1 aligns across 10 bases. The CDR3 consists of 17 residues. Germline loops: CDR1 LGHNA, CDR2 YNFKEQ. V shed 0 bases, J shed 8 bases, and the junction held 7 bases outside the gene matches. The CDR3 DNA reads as TGTGCCAGCAGCCAAGATCCATTCGGGACAGGGGATTCACCCCTCCACTTT. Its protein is CASSQDPFGTGDSPLHF.